Sequencing of this TCR beta chain was carried out in a study of shared clonotypes between healthy human individuals. Authors' analysis steps: Junction-only immunoSEQ sequences carried no quality scores, so filtering differed. Assay: immunoSEQ multiplex PCR; the TCRdb copy retains only in-frame clones and omits some. The V and J calls and clone size were taken over from that table, and D and trimming were inferred from the DNA. The data show 1.6 million or so clones, with approximately 98.5% seen just once and approximately 0.4% held by the top ten. Germline V gene lookup returns CDR1 LNHNV and CDR2 YYDKDF (reference sequence). This CDR3 has 16 amino acids. Trimming cost V 2 bases and J 2 bases; bases outside gene matches: 3.

The rearrangement joins TRBV15 to TRBJ2-2, with 9 bases that match TRBD2. The sequenced material came from naive CD4+ T cells sorted from blood. As to subset: CD45RA+ positively selected. This sequence originates from a man between 25 and 39 years old in good health. The CDR3 protein is CATSRTSGRNTGELFF. The CDR3 DNA reads as TGTGCCACCAGCAGAACTAGCGGGCGCAACACCGGGGAGCTGTTTTTT.